This T cell receptor (beta chain) was recovered during a study of shared T cell receptors in the human thymus. The protocol was immunoSEQ multiplex PCR, while the TCRdb copy is restricted to in-frame clones and leaves out a portion. The profile shows 650,000 to 950,000 clones, roughly 85% of them singletons. Germline V gene data show CDR1 as MNHNY and CDR2 as SVGAGI (reference sequence). The CDR3 is 13 residues long. The same data also went into a second study, on human thymus T cells. Per that paper: Corrective surgery for congenital heart defects was being performed on the healthy Finnish infants who served as donors. Gene usage for V and J segments appeared biased in thymic and blood repertoires.

This receptor was taken from a girl under three years old with a congenital heart defect. This chain links TRBV6-6 with TRBJ2-5; possible D gene TRBD2, 5 bases. The last part of the DNA fits TRBJ2-7 better; the J call may be wrong. The source material was thymocytes. The CDR3 loop reads CASRSRPGYEQYF. DNA of the CDR3: TGTGCCAGCAGGTCACGGCCGGGGTACGAGCAGTACTTC.